The 10 T cell receptor beta chains below come from one sample, sequenced in a study of blood T cell repertoires in COVID-19. Data came from immunoSEQ multiplex PCR; TCRdb stores just in-frame clones and leaves some out. The table records approximately 180,000 clones, roughly 91% of them present only once. Sequencing was performed on peripheral blood. These receptors came from a man aged 35-49 years with active or convalescent COVID-19.

J is TRBJ1-1 and V is TRBV19; 12 bases line up with TRBD1. V lost 7 bases, J lost 7 bases, and 13 bases stayed unmatched. Germline V gives CDR1 LNHDA, CDR2 SQIVND (reference sequence). The CDR3 contains 16 residues. This chain's CDR3 is CASTLGTGGMVSEAFF. CDR3 nucleotides: TGTGCCAGTACTCTAGGGACAGGGGGCATGGTGAGTGAAGCTTTCTTT.

This clone was observed once. V usage is TRBV11-2 and J usage is TRBJ1-1; 8 bases are a match to TRBD1. The CDR3 has 14 residues. Germline V gene data show CDR1 as SGHAT and CDR2 as FQNNGV. V lost 5 bases, J lost 4 bases, and 6 bases stayed unmatched. The CDR3 reads CASSQGARGTEAFF. In nucleotides, the CDR3 is TGTGCCAGCAGCCAGGGGGCGAGGGGCACTGAAGCTTTCTTT. Filled out from reference TRBV11-2 and TRBJ1-1, the complete variable domain reads EAGVAQSPRYKIIEKRQSVAFWCNPISGHATLYWYQQILGQGPKLLIQFQNNGVVDDSQLPKDRFSAERLKGVDSTLKIQPAKLEDSAVYLCASSQGARGTEAFFGQGTRLTVV.

This chain joins TRBV19 and TRBJ2-1; no definite D call. The germline V and J ends were trimmed by 5 bases and 2 bases, with 13 bases remaining between them. Per the germline V gene, CDR1 is LNHDA and CDR2 is SQIVND (reference sequence). This CDR3 region has 15 residues. CDR3 amino acids: CASSVAPRAYNEQFF. The CDR3 DNA sequence: TGTGCCAGTAGTGTTGCCCCCCGGGCCTACAATGAGCAGTTCTTC.

This rearrangement joins TRBV9 to TRBJ1-6; a weak D match, TRBD1 (5 bases). Germline values: CDR1 SGDLS, CDR2 YYNGEE. The V end lost 3 bases, the J end lost 9 bases, and 16 bases lay between the germline ends. This CDR3 has 15 amino acids. The CDR3 coding sequence is TGTGCCAGCAGCGATCCCGCGGGGCTGGGTTCACCCCTCCACTTT. As protein: CASSDPAGLGSPLHF.

The chain has TRBV5-1 and TRBJ1-2; 8 bases are a match to TRBD1. V gave up 0 bases and J gave up 6 bases; unmatched junction bases: 7. This CDR3 contains 15 residues. Germline V gives CDR1 SGHRS, CDR2 YFSETQ. The CDR3 protein is CASSLAQGARDGYTF. In DNA form, the CDR3 reads TGCGCCAGCAGCTTGGCGCAGGGGGCTAGGGATGGCTACACCTTC.

The V call is TRBV4-1, the J call TRBJ1-1, with D perhaps TRBD1 (5 bases). This CDR3 is built from 14 residues. V was cut by 3 bases and J by 1 base, with 9 bases left in between. Germline loops: CDR1 MGHRA, CDR2 YSYEKL. CDR3 DNA: TGCGCCAGCAGCCATCTAGACAGGAACACTGAAGCTTTCTTT. This gives the protein CASSHLDRNTEAFF.

As concerns this clone: Sequence at one end of the junction differs from germline and may be a read error. The rearrangement joins TRBV11-2 to TRBJ2-7; the match to TRBD1 covers 9 bases. The CDR3 is made up of 10 amino acids. Germline V gene lookup returns CDR1 SGHAT and CDR2 FQNNGV. CDR3 sequence: CASTGTGPNF. Here the CDR3 DNA reads TGTGCCAGCACCGGGACAGGGCCCAACTTC.

The rearrangement links TRBV3-1 (or the pseudogene TRBV3-2) to TRBJ1-1, with 9 bases that match TRBD1. Germline CDR1 is LGHDT and CDR2 is YNNKEL (reference sequence). This CDR3 region has 14 residues. V gave up 2 bases and J gave up 7 bases; unmatched junction bases: 5. The CDR3 is CASSQIRQGGEAFF. DNA for the CDR3: TGTGCCAGCAGCCAAATTAGACAGGGGGGTGAAGCTTTCTTT.

This clone occurred a few times. This chain joins TRBV6-6 and TRBJ1-1; 9 bases fit TRBD1. Germline loops: CDR1 MNHNY, CDR2 SVGAGI (reference sequence). With V trimmed by 5 bases and J by 5 bases, 9 bases remained unmatched. The CDR3 has 15 residues. The CDR3 loop is CASSRSDRGNTEAFF. Written as DNA, the CDR3 is TGTGCCAGCAGTCGATCGGACAGGGGAAATACTGAAGCTTTCTTT.

The chain combines TRBV5-1 with TRBJ1-5; D is undetermined. V lost 4 bases to trimming and J lost 6 bases, with 11 bases between them. Germline V lookup: CDR1 SGHRS, CDR2 YFSETQ. The length of the CDR3 is 13 residues. CDR3 bases: TGCGCCAGCAGCCCAGTATCGGGTCAGCCCCAGCATTTT. This translates into CASSPVSGQPQHF.